This T cell receptor (beta chain) was captured in a study of blood T cell repertoires in COVID-19. In the study overall: Samples of COVID-19 (acute and convalescent) were obtained from the United States, Italy and Spain. Sources were T cells, B-cell-depleted T cells, or PBMCs; the material itself was cDNA or gDNA.

With 1 base removed from V and 14 bases from J, the gap between germline ends came to 19 bases. In germline, CDR1 is SNHLY, CDR2 FYNNEI. This CDR3 region has 14 residues. Authors' processing steps: Researchers report that nucleated cell counts were estimated from reference gene primer amplification. TCRdb's copy holds only in-frame clones and misses some; the assay was immunoSEQ multiplex PCR. V and J calls and clone size come straight from that table; D and trimming were deduced from the DNA. The sample lists approximately 410,000 clones; roughly 90% were seen once. The chain has TRBV2 and TRBJ2-3; TRBD2 is a possible D gene (5 bases). Sequencing was carried out using peripheral blood. This receptor was taken from a woman aged 25 to 39 with active or convalescent COVID-19. The CDR3 DNA is TGTGCCAGCAGTGAAGACCCCGGGATCTCGTCCCGGTATTTT. Its protein is CASSEDPGISSRYF.